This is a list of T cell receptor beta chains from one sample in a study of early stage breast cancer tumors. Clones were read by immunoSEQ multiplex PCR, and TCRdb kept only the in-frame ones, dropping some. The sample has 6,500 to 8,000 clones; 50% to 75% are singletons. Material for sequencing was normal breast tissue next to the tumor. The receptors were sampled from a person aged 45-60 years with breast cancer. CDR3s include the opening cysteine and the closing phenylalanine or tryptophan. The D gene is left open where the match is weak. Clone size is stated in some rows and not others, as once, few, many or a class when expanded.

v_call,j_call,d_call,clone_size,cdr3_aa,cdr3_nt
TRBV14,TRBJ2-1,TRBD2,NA,CASSQLAGEFQNEQFF,TGTGCCAGCAGCCAGCTAGCGGGAGAGTTTCAGAATGAGCAGTTCTTC
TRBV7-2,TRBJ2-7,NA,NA,CASSLEGGYEQYF,TGTGCCAGCAGCTTAGAGGGGGGCTACGAGCAGTACTTC
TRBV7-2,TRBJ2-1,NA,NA,CASSLVAGEQFF,TGTGCCAGCAGCTTGGTGGCGGGTGAGCAGTTCTTC
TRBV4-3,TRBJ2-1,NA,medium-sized,CASSQEIGAYNEQFF,TGCGCCAGCAGCCAAGAAATTGGGGCGTACAATGAGCAGTTCTTC
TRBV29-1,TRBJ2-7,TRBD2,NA,CSVVTSGGYEQYF,TGCAGCGTTGTGACTAGCGGGGGCTACGAGCAGTACTTC
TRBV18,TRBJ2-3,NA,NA,CASGSGAADTQYF,TGTGCCAGCGGATCGGGGGCCGCAGATACGCAGTATTTT
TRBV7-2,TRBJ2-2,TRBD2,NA,CASSPGLANGELFF,TGTGCCAGCAGCCCCGGACTAGCGAACGGGGAGCTGTTTTTT
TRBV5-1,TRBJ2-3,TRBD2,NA,CASSLVASGSGGTDTQYF,TGCGCCAGCAGCTTGGTGGCTAGCGGGAGCGGGGGCACAGATACGCAGTATTTT
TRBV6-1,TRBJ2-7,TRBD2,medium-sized,CASSEFQREGIDEQYF,TGTGCCAGCAGTGAATTCCAGCGGGAGGGAATAGACGAGCAGTACTTC
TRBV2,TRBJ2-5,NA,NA,CASSESLETQYF,TGTGCCAGCAGTGAATCTTTGGAGACCCAGTACTTC
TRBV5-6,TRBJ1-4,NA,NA,CASSPGSAATNEKLFF,TGTGCCAGCAGCCCAGGTAGCGCTGCAACTAATGAAAAACTGTTTTTT
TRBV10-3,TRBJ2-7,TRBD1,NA,CAISLTGSTYEQYF,TGTGCCATCAGCCTGACAGGGTCGACCTACGAGCAGTACTTC
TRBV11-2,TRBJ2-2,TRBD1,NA,CASSRDRVSGELFF,TGTGCCAGCAGCCGGGACAGGGTCTCCGGGGAGCTGTTTTTT
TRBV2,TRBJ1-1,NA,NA,CASSESARGNTEASF,TGTGCCAGCAGTGAATCCGCACGGGGGAACACTGAAGCTTCCTTT
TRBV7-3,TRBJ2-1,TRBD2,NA,CASGGRAGGYGGNEQFF,TGTGCCAGCGGCGGAAGAGCGGGAGGGTATGGTGGCAATGAGCAGTTCTTC
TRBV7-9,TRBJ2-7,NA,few,CASSVAWGSSYEQYF,TGTGCCAGCAGCGTTGCATGGGGGTCCTCCTACGAGCAGTACTTC
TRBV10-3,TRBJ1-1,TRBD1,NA,CAITRTGEGTEAFF,TGTGCCATCACCAGGACAGGGGAGGGGACTGAAGCTTTCTTT
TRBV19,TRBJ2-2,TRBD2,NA,CASSKAGGTGELFF,TGTGCCAGTAGTAAGGCGGGGGGCACCGGGGAGCTGTTTTTT
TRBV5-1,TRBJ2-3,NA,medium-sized,CASSLGGTSFSSTDTQYF,TGCGCCAGCAGCTTGGGCGGGACTTCCTTTTCTAGCACAGATACGCAGTATTTT
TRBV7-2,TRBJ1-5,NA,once,CASSFGSSNQPQHF,TGTGCCAGCAGCTTTGGGTCTAGCAATCAGCCCCAGCATTTT
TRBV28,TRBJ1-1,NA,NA,CASSLAGKNTEAFF,TGTGCCAGCAGTTTGGCAGGCAAGAACACTGAAGCTTTCTTT
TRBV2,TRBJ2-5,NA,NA,CASSARTRGGETQYF,TGTGCCAGCAGTGCGAGAACGCGTGGGGGGGAGACCCAGTACTTC
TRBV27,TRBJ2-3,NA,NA,CASSSTTSTDTQYF,TGTGCCAGCAGTAGTACTACAAGCACAGATACGCAGTATTTT
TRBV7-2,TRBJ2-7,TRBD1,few,CASTPDRGFGKQYF,TGTGCCAGCACCCCGGACAGGGGATTCGGAAAGCAGTACTTC
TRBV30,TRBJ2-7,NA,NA,CAWSRLGYEQYF,TGTGCCTGGAGCCGCCTGGGCTACGAGCAGTACTTC
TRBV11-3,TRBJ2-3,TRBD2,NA,CASSLASSGSTDTQYF,TGTGCCAGCAGCTTAGCCTCTAGCGGTTCCACAGATACGCAGTATTTT
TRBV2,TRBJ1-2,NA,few,CASSEADYGYTF,TGTGCCAGCAGTGAGGCAGATTATGGCTACACCTTC
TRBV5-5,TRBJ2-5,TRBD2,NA,CASSLAGGVETQYF,TGTGCCAGCAGCTTGGCGGGGGGAGTGGAGACCCAGTACTTC
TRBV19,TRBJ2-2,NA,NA,CASSIWGSEELFF,TGTGCCAGTAGTATATGGGGGTCAGAGGAGCTGTTTTTT
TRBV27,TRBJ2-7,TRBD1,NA,CASSFGTGPSHEQYF,TGTGCCAGCAGTTTCGGGACAGGACCCTCCCACGAGCAGTACTTC
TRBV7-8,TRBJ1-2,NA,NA,CASTHLARGDTF,TGTGCCAGCACCCACCTTGCTAGGGGGGACACCTTC
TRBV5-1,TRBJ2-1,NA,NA,CASSATSLEGEQFF,TGCGCCAGCAGCGCAACTAGCTTAGAGGGTGAGCAGTTCTTC
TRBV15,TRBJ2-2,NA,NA,CATKLGSNTGELFF,TGTGCCACCAAACTGGGTTCGAACACCGGGGAGCTGTTTTTT
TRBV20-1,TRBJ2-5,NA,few,CSASLETQYF,TGCAGTGCTAGCTTAGAGACCCAGTACTTC
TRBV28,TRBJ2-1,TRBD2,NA,CASKGTSGRGISYNEQFF,TGTGCCAGCAAGGGGACTAGCGGGAGGGGAATTTCGTACAATGAGCAGTTCTTC
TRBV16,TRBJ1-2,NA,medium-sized,CASSRLPEADGYTF,TGTGCCAGCAGCCGTCTCCCAGAGGCAGATGGCTACACCTTC
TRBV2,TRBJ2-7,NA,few,CASSEGSAGYEQYF,TGTGCCAGCAGTGAGGGGAGTGCAGGCTACGAGCAGTACTTC
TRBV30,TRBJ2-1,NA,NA,CAWSPRHLHNEQFF,TGTGCCTGGAGTCCGAGACACCTACACAATGAGCAGTTCTTC
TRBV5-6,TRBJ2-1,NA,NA,CASSLSASSNEQFF,TGTGCCAGCAGCTTGTCAGCTAGTTCCAATGAGCAGTTCTTC
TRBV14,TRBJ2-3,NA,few,CASSQGGSRTDTQYF,TGTGCCAGCAGCCAAGGAGGTAGCCGCACAGATACGCAGTATTTT
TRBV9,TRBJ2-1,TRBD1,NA,CASSPGTANEQFF,TGTGCCAGCAGCCCGGGGACAGCCAATGAGCAGTTCTTC
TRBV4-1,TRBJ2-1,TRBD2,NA,CASSPSGNEQFF,TGCGCCAGCAGCCCTAGCGGAAATGAGCAGTTCTTC
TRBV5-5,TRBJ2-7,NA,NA,CASSVSSYEQYF,TGTGCCAGCAGCGTGAGCTCCTACGAGCAGTACTTC
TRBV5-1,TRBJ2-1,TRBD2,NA,CASSLGGLDNEQFF,TGCGCCAGCAGCTTGGGGGGACTAGACAATGAGCAGTTCTTC
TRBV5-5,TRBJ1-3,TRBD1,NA,CASSLELGDSTGNTIYF,TGTGCCAGCAGCTTGGAACTCGGGGACAGTACTGGAAACACCATATATTTT
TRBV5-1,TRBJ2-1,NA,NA,CASSLFSDRNEQFF,TGCGCCAGCAGCTTATTCAGCGACCGCAATGAGCAGTTCTTC
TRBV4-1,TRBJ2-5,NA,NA,CASSQNPGTSEGTQYF,TGCGCCAGCAGCCAAAACCCGGGGACCTCCGAAGGGACCCAGTACTTC
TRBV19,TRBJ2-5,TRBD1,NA,CASSISGTGGAETQYF,TGTGCCAGTAGTATATCCGGGACAGGGGGCGCAGAGACCCAGTACTTC
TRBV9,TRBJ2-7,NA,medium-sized,CASSVDGGADAYEQYF,TGTGCCAGCAGCGTAGATGGGGGGGCCGACGCCTACGAGCAGTACTTC
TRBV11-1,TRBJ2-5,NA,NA,CASSRNGGVSPQGTQYF,TGTGCCAGCAGCCGTAATGGGGGCGTCTCCCCCCAAGGGACCCAGTACTTC
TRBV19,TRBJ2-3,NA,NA,CASSITFGSTQYF,TGTGCCAGTAGTATAACGTTCGGAAGTACGCAGTATTTT
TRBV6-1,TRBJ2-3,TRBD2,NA,CASSSGTTFTDTQYF,TGTGCCAGCAGTTCCGGGACTACCTTCACAGATACGCAGTATTTT
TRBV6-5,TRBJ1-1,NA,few,CASSPTGNTEAFF,TGTGCCAGCAGCCCTACAGGCAACACTGAAGCTTTCTTT
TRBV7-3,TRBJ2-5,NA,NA,CASSRGYQETQYF,TGTGCCAGCAGTCGGGGGTACCAAGAGACCCAGTACTTC